The 18 T cell receptor beta chains presented below share a single source sample, sequenced in a study of OX40 agonist ivuxolimab in advanced cancers. Clones were sequenced by immunoSEQ multiplex PCR, and TCRdb holds only the in-frame ones, with some missing. The sample comprises around 56,000 clones, about four fifths of which are singletons, and over 1% rests with the top ten. The sample was CD4+ or CD8+ T cells sorted from blood, taken in a trial of the OX40 agonist ivuxolimab. Every receptor here comes from an adult with an advanced solid tumor such as melanoma, head and neck, liver or kidney cancer.

The V gene is TRBV18, the J gene TRBJ2-1; D may correspond to TRBD1 or TRBD2 (5 bases each). V dropped 2 bases and J dropped 2 bases, with 16 bases sitting between them. CDR1 and CDR2 (germline): KGHSH, LQKENI. CDR3 length: 17 amino acids. In nucleotides, the CDR3 is TGTGCCAGCTCACCATCCAGGGTGCAGGGAGCCTACAATGAGCAGTTCTTC. Residues: CASSPSRVQGAYNEQFF.

The chain is built from TRBV5-6 and TRBJ1-4, with a weak D call TRBD1 (6 bases). The CDR3 covers 15 residues. Germline-derived CDR1 and CDR2 are SGHDT and YYEEEE. Trimming took off 4 bases at V and 7 bases at J, with 17 bases between the two ends. The DNA for the CDR3 is TGTGCCAGCAGCCTTAAACAGGGACTTTTTGAAAAACTGTTTTTT. Protein: CASSLKQGLFEKLFF. Full variable domain (remainder filled in from reference TRBV5-6 and TRBJ1-4): DAGVTQSPTHLIKTRGQQVTLRCSPKSGHDTVSWYQQALGQGPQFIFQYYEEEERQRGNFPDRFSGHQFPNYSSELNVNALLLGDSALYLCASSLKQGLFEKLFFGSGTQLSVL.

The gene calls are TRBV10-3 and TRBJ1-5; 9 bases match TRBD1. The trim removed 10 bases at V and 4 bases at J, leaving 20 bases unmatched. The CDR3 is 18 residues long. Germline loops: CDR1 ENHRY, CDR2 SYGVKD. CDR3 nucleotides: TGTGCCACCAAAACCGGGACAGGGACCACATTACCAAATCAGCCCCAGCATTTT. Amino acids: CATKTGTGTTLPNQPQHF.

The V and J genes are TRBV2 and TRBJ2-7; 10 nucleotides line up with TRBD1. The length of the CDR3 is 17 residues. Per germline, CDR1 SNHLY and CDR2 FYNNEI. The junction had 13 bases not matched to a gene; V was cut back by 7 bases and J by 1 base. Here the CDR3 reads CASTGLIRDRGSYEQYF. The CDR3, as DNA: TGTGCCAGCACCGGGCTAATCCGGGACAGGGGTTCCTACGAGCAGTACTTC.

The chain employs TRBV4-1 and TRBJ1-5; TRBD1 matches at 9 bases. The CDR3 is 17 residues long. CDR1 is MGHRA and CDR2 is YSYEKL in the germline V gene. With V trimmed by 6 bases and J by 1 base, 10 bases remained unmatched. The CDR3 region is CASRGQGQGLSNQPQHF. For the CDR3, the DNA is TGCGCCAGCAGGGGACAGGGTCAGGGATTGAGCAATCAGCCCCAGCATTTT.

This chain connects TRBV4-2 to TRBJ2-4; D is possibly TRBD2 (6 bases). The length of the CDR3 is 14 residues. V was trimmed by 0 bases and J by 8 bases, leaving 11 bases between them. CDR1 is LGHNA and CDR2 is YNFKEQ in the germline V gene. The CDR3 DNA follows: TGTGCCAGCAGCCAAGAGGGGGGTAGGGACATTCAGTACTTC. This translates into CASSQEGGRDIQYF.

CDR3 loop: CASSLRGSYNEQFF. As DNA, the CDR3 is TGTGCCAGCAGCTTGAGGGGATCCTACAATGAGCAGTTCTTC. The gene calls are TRBV5-4 and TRBJ2-1, with D perhaps matching TRBD1 (5 bases). Per the germline V gene, CDR1 is SGHNT and CDR2 is YYREEE (reference sequence). The CDR3 has 14 amino acids. The V gene lost 1 base and the J gene lost 1 base, with 6 bases spanning the gap. The variable domain in full, completed from reference TRBV5-4 and TRBJ2-1, reads ETGVTQSPTHLIKTRGQQVTLRCSSQSGHNTVSWYQQALGQGPQFIFQYYREEENGRGNFPPRFSGLQFPNYSSELNVNALELDDSALYLCASSLRGSYNEQFFGPGTRLTVL.

This chain joins TRBV5-1 and TRBJ2-7; D remains unclear. Per the germline V gene, CDR1 is SGHRS and CDR2 is YFSETQ. V was shortened by 3 bases and J by 0 bases, with 10 bases between the two germline ends. There are 14 residues in the CDR3. CDR3 sequence: CASSSRTNSYEQYF. CDR3 nucleotides: TGCGCCAGCAGCTCCCGGACCAACTCCTACGAGCAGTACTTC.

This chain links TRBV30 with TRBJ1-6; D is perhaps TRBD1 (5 bases). The CDR3 is 12 residues long. Germline values: CDR1 GTSNPN, CDR2 SVGIG (reference sequence). V shed 8 bases and J shed 10 bases, with 15 bases lying between them. CDR3 DNA sequence: TGTGCCCGGGGCAGGGTCGGATCACCCCTCCACTTT. This gives the protein CARGRVGSPLHF.

The chain links TRBV6-5 to TRBJ1-4, with TRBD1 identical over 8 bases. V dropped 6 bases and J dropped 4; count of bases not matched to a gene: 4. Germline V gene sequence: CDR1 MNHEY, CDR2 SVGAGI. The length of the CDR3 is 14 residues. As DNA, the CDR3 is TGTGCCAGCAGCCGACAGGGGTTTAATGAAAAACTGTTTTTT. Translated: CASSRQGFNEKLFF.

The rearrangement links TRBV5-1 to TRBJ1-4; possible D gene TRBD1, 6 bases. V was pared by 4 bases and J by 0 bases, with 13 bases between. The CDR3 extends over 16 amino acids. Germline V gene lookup returns CDR1 SGHRS and CDR2 YFSETQ. CDR3 in amino acids: CASSVLGTTTNEKLFF. DNA of the CDR3: TGCGCCAGCAGCGTACTGGGGACAACAACTAATGAAAAACTGTTTTTT.

This clone has just a few counts. This sequence joins TRBV5-1 and TRBJ1-2, with 7 bases matching TRBD1. This CDR3 spans 16 amino acids. From germline, CDR1 is SGHRS and CDR2 YFSETQ. The ends lost 3 bases at V and 4 bases at J; junction bases unmatched: 12. CDR3 DNA sequence: TGCGCCAGCAGCTCGGAACTCGGCCAGGGGGGCTATGGCTACACCTTC. This gives the protein CASSSELGQGGYGYTF. Combining the CDR3 with reference TRBV5-1 and TRBJ1-2 gives the whole variable domain KAGVTQTPRYLIKTRGQQVTLSCSPISGHRSVSWYQQTPGQGLQFLFEYFSETQRNKGNFPGRFSGRQFSNSRSEMNVSTLELGDSALYLCASSSELGQGGYGYTFGSGTRLTVV.

This clone is a singleton in its sample. The genes are TRBV19 and TRBJ2-5; TRBD1 agrees at 10 bases. Germline trimming cut 7 bases from V and 4 bases from J; bases unmatched to any gene: 9. The germline CDR1 and CDR2 sequences are LNHDA and SQIVND (reference sequence). The CDR3 spans 15 residues. CDR3 DNA sequence: TGTGCCAGTAAGGAGACAGGGGGCCGGGGAGAGACCCAGTACTTC. It yields the protein CASKETGGRGETQYF. Full variable domain (missing parts from reference TRBV19 and TRBJ2-5): DGGITQSPKYLFRKEGQNVTLSCEQNLNHDAMYWYRQDPGQGLRLIYYSQIVNDFQKGDIAEGYSVSREKKESFPLTVTSAQKNPTAFYLCASKETGGRGETQYFGPGTRLLVL.

This chain connects TRBV25-1 to TRBJ2-5; no clear D. The CDR3 extends over 12 amino acids. In germline, CDR1 is MGHDK, CDR2 SYGVNS. With 3 bases removed from V and 7 bases from J, the gap between germline ends came to 9 bases. This chain's CDR3 is CASSDHIGTQYF. The CDR3 DNA reads TGTGCCAGCAGTGACCACATAGGGACCCAGTACTTC.

The chain couples TRBV5-6 to TRBJ1-6, with TRBD1 matching 8 bases. V was clipped by 4 bases and J by 8 bases; unmatched bases: 8. The germline gives CDR1 SGHDT, CDR2 YYEEEE. This CDR3 is 15 amino acids long. The CDR3 region has the DNA TGTGCCAGCAGCCAGGACAGGGATGGGCATTCACCCCTCCACTTT. Amino acids: CASSQDRDGHSPLHF.

The CDR3 sequence: CASARNEKLFF. DNA of the CDR3: TGTGCCAGCGCTCGTAATGAAAAACTGTTTTTT. The chain couples TRBV27 to TRBJ1-4; D remains ambiguous. Per the germline V gene, CDR1 is MNHEY and CDR2 is SMNVEV (reference sequence). Trimming stripped 8 bases from V and 4 bases from J, with 5 bases between. This CDR3 contains 11 residues.

This chain connects TRBV28 to TRBJ1-4, with D possibly being TRBD1 (5 bases). CDR1 MDHEN and CDR2 SYDVKM come from the germline V gene. V shed 7 bases and J shed 8 bases, with 20 bases lying between them. CDR3 size: 15 residues. The CDR3 loop reads CASTLPGGLGEKLFF. The CDR3, as DNA: TGTGCCAGCACTCTCCCCGGGGGGTTGGGCGAAAAACTGTTTTTT.

J is TRBJ1-4 and V is TRBV30; D is unclear. Trimming pared 3 bases from V and 8 bases from J, leaving 10 bases between. Germline V gene data show CDR1 as GTSNPN and CDR2 as SVGIG (reference sequence). This CDR3 region has 12 residues. CDR3 nucleotides: TGTGCCTGGAGCGTATCGACGGAAAAACTGTTTTTT. Encoded protein: CAWSVSTEKLFF. The entire variable domain, with the rest obtained from reference TRBV30 and TRBJ1-4, is as follows: SQTIHQWPATLVQPVGSPLSLECTVEGTSNPNLYWYRQAAGRGLQLLFYSVGIGQISSEVPQNLSASRPQDRQFILSSKKLLLSDSGFYLCAWSVSTEKLFFGSGTQLSVL.